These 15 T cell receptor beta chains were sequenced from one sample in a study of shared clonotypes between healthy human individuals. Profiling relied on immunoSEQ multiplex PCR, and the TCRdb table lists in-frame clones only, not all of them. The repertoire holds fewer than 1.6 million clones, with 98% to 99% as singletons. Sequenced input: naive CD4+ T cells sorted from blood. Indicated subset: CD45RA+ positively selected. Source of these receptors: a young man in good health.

CDR3 amino acids: CASSLDRVAYEQYF. CDR3 nucleotide sequence: TGTGCCAGCAGTTTAGACAGGGTCGCCTACGAGCAGTACTTC. The rearrangement uses TRBV28 and TRBJ2-7, with 7 nucleotides matching TRBD1. Germline V gene data show CDR1 as MDHEN and CDR2 as SYDVKM. This CDR3 contains 14 residues. With V trimmed by 2 bases and J by 2 bases, 3 bases remained unmatched.

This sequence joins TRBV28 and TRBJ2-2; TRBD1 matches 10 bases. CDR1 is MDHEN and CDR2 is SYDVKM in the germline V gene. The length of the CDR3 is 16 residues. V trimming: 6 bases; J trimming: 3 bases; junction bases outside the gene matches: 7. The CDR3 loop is CASRKGQGLDTGELFF. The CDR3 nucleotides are TGTGCCAGCAGGAAGGGACAGGGGTTGGACACCGGGGAGCTGTTTTTT.

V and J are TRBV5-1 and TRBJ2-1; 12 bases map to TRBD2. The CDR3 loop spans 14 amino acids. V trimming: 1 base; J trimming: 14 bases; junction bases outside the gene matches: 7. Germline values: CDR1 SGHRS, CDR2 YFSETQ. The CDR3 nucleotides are TGCGCCAGCAGCTTGCGACTAGCGGGAGAGAATGAGTTCTTC. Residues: CASSLRLAGENEFF. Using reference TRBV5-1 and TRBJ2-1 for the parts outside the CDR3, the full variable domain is KAGVTQTPRYLIKTRGQQVTLSCSPISGHRSVSWYQQTPGQGLQFLFEYFSETQRNKGNFPGRFSGRQFSNSRSEMNVSTLELGDSALYLCASSLRLAGENEFFGPGTRLTVL.

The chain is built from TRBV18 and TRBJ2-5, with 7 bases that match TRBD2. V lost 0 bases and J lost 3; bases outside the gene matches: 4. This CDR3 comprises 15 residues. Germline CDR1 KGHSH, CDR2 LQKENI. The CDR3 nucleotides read TGTGCCAGCTCACCACCGGGAGGGATGGAAGAGACCCAGTACTTC. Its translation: CASSPPGGMEETQYF.

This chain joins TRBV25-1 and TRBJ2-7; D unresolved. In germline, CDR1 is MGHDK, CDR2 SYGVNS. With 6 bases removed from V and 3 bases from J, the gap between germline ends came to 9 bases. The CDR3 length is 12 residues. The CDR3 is CASRDDHYEQYF. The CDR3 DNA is TGTGCCAGCAGAGACGACCACTACGAGCAGTACTTC.

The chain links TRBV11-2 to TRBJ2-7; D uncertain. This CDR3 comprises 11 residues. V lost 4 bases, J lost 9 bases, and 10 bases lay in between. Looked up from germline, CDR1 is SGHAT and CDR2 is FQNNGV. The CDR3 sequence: CASSSAAPQYF. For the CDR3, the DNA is TGTGCCAGCAGCTCTGCCGCTCCGCAGTACTTC.

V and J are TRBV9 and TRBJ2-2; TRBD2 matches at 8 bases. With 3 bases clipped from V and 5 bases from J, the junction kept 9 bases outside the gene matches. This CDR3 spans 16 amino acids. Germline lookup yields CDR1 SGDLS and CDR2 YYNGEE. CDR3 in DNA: TGTGCCAGCAGCGCCGTCGGGGGGGACCTGACCGGGGAGCTGTTTTTT. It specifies CASSAVGGDLTGELFF.

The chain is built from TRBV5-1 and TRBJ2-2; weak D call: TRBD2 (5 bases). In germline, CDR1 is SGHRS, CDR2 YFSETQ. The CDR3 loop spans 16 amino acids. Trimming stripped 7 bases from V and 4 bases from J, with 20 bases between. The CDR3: CASAVATGVGTGELFF. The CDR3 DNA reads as TGCGCCAGCGCAGTTGCCACCGGGGTGGGCACCGGGGAGCTGTTTTTT.

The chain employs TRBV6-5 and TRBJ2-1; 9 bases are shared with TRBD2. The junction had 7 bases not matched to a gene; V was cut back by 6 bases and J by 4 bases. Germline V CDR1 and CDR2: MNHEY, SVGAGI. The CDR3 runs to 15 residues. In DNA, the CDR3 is TGTGCCAGCAGGATTAGCGGGGGAGGATACAATGAGCAGTTCTTC. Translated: CASRISGGGYNEQFF.

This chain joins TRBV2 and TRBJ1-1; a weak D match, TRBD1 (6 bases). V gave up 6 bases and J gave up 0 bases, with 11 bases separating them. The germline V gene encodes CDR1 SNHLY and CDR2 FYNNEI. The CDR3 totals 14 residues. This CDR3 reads CASSPTGLNTEAFF. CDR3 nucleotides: TGTGCCAGCAGCCCTACAGGGTTGAACACTGAAGCTTTCTTT.

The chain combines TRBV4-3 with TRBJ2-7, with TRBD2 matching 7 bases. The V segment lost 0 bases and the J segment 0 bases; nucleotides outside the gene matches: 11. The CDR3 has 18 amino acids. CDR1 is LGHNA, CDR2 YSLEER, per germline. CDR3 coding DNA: TGCGCCAGCAGCCAAGATATGGGAGGGGCTAAGAGCTCCTACGAGCAGTACTTC. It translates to CASSQDMGGAKSSYEQYF.

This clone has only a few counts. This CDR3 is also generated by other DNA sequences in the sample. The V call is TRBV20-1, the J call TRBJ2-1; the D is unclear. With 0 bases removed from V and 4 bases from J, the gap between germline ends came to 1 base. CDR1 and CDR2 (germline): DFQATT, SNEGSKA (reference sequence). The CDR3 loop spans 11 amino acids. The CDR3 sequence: CSAREYNEQFF. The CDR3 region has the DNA TGCAGTGCTAGAGAGTACAATGAGCAGTTCTTC.

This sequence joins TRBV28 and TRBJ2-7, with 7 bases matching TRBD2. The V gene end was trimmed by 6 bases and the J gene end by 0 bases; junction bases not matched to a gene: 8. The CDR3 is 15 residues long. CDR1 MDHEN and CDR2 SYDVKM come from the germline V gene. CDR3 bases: TGTGCCAGCAGCCCCCCTAAGCGGGGCTCCTACGAGCAGTACTTC. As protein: CASSPPKRGSYEQYF.

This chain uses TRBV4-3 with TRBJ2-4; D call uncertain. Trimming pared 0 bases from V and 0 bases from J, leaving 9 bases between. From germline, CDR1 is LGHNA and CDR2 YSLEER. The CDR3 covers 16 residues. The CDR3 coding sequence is TGCGCCAGCAGCCAAGAACGGAGTCTAGCCAAAAACATTCAGTACTTC. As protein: CASSQERSLAKNIQYF.

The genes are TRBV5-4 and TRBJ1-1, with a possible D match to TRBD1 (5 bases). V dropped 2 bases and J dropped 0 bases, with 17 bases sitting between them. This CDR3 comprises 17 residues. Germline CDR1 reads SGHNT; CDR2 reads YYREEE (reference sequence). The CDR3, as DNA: TGTGCCAGCAGCTTCGGCTTGACAGACACCTTGAACACTGAAGCTTTCTTT. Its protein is CASSFGLTDTLNTEAFF.